Below, 9 T cell receptor beta chains from the same sample are listed, as sequenced in a study of beta chain features in type 1 diabetes. All of the isolated RNA was reverse transcribed, so expressed TCRB transcripts were sequenced. Sequencing used immunoSEQ multiplex PCR; TCRdb keeps in-frame clones, though not all of them. The sample holds around 290,000 clones; around 7.8% are singletons and the top ten take 0.9% to 1.2%. Specimen: central memory CD4+ T cells from blood. These TCRs come from a woman aged 18-29 years in good health.

This clone was counted only a few times. The rearrangement uses TRBV29-1 and TRBJ2-3; no firm D call. The CDR3 is 13 residues long. V dropped 5 bases and J dropped 0 bases, with 9 bases sitting between them. CDR1 is SQVTM, CDR2 ANQGSEA, per germline. The CDR3 coding sequence is TGCAGCGTTAACACGGCTAGCACAGATACGCAGTATTTT. Translated: CSVNTASTDTQYF.

This clone was counted ten times or more. The V call is TRBV5-8, the J call TRBJ1-5; 7 nucleotides line up with TRBD1. The CDR3 extends over 16 amino acids. Germline V gene data show CDR1 as SGHTS and CDR2 as YDEGEE. Trimming at V came to 1 base and at J to 3 bases, leaving 7 bases not matched to a gene. CDR3 nucleotide sequence: TGTGCCAGCAGCTTGTTCATGGGGACAGACAATCAGCCCCAGCATTTT. It encodes CASSLFMGTDNQPQHF.

This rearrangement joins TRBV4-3 to TRBJ2-3; 10 nucleotides match TRBD2. Germline-derived CDR1 and CDR2 are LGHNA and YSLEER. With V trimmed by 6 bases and J by 6 bases, 6 bases remained unmatched. The CDR3 is 14 residues long. The CDR3 is CASSYTSGEDTQYF. Written as DNA, the CDR3 is TGCGCCAGCAGTTACACTAGCGGGGAGGATACGCAGTATTTT.

V is TRBV7-2 and J is TRBJ2-1; TRBD1 agrees at 10 bases. V dropped 6 bases and J dropped 9; count of bases not matched to a gene: 17. The CDR3 spans 17 residues. CDR1 and CDR2 from the germline V gene are SGHTA and FQGNSA. The CDR3: CASSPVRGTGVPVEQFF. In DNA, the CDR3 is TGTGCCAGCAGTCCAGTGAGGGGGACAGGGGTCCCCGTTGAGCAGTTCTTC.

This clone has only a few counts. V is TRBV9 and J is TRBJ2-3; 7 bases are a match to TRBD2. Trimming took 0 bases from V and 2 from J; bases not matched to a gene: 6. Germline assignment: CDR1 SGDLS and CDR2 YYNGEE. The CDR3 is 16 amino acids. CDR3 sequence: CASSVGAGANTDTQYF. Here the CDR3 DNA reads TGTGCCAGCAGCGTAGGGGCGGGAGCGAACACAGATACGCAGTATTTT.

The chain employs TRBV13 and TRBJ1-1; 8 bases are a match to TRBD1. V lost 3 bases to trimming and J lost 2 bases; unmatched junction nucleotides: 2. The CDR3 totals 14 residues. In germline, CDR1 is PRHDT, CDR2 FYEKMQ (reference sequence). CDR3: CASSFGQGNTEAFF. CDR3 DNA sequence: TGTGCCAGCAGCTTTGGACAGGGAAACACTGAAGCTTTCTTT.

The chain employs TRBV6-6 and TRBJ2-7, with D possibly being TRBD1 (6 bases). CDR3 length: 13 residues. Trimming shortened V by 4 bases and J by 4 bases, and 11 bases separated the two germline ends. Looked up from germline, CDR1 is MNHNY and CDR2 is SVGAGI (reference sequence). CDR3 sequence: CASSWQGLYEQYV. CDR3 bases: TGTGCCAGCAGTTGGCAGGGGCTATACGAGCAGTACGTC.

This clone turned up a few times. This chain links TRBV5-1 with TRBJ2-3; TRBD1 or TRBD2 may be the D gene (6 bases each). The CDR3 contains 14 residues. From germline, CDR1 is SGHRS and CDR2 YFSETQ. V shed 4 bases and J shed 2 bases, with 11 bases lying between them. Here the CDR3 reads CASSIRGDTDTQYF. Written as DNA, the CDR3 is TGCGCCAGCAGCATAAGGGGGGACACAGATACGCAGTATTTT.

The V and J genes are TRBV6-1 and TRBJ1-3, with D unresolved. Trimming stripped 4 bases from V and 0 bases from J, with 13 bases between. Germline CDR1 is MNHNS and CDR2 is SASEGT. The CDR3 loop spans 16 amino acids. CDR3 protein: CASSVYGAISGNTIYF. CDR3 in DNA: TGTGCCAGCAGTGTATACGGAGCTATCTCTGGAAACACCATATATTTT.